This TCR beta chain derives from a study of Ad26.COV2.S vaccination and SARS-CoV-2 variants. In the study overall: The vaccine Ad26.COV2.S was put into the muscle once, or twice with 56 days between.

With V trimmed by 3 bases and J by 3 bases, 4 bases remained unmatched. The CDR3 contains 15 residues. Per germline, CDR1 SGHTA and CDR2 FQGNSA. Concerning this clone: The target antigen is unknown.

Regarding the study as a whole: Vaccine recipients had higher spike-specific TCR breadth than placebo recipients. Comparability of non-spike TCR breadth was observed across vaccine and placebo recipients.

Only in-frame clones appear in the TCRdb table, and some are missing; sequencing was by immunoSEQ multiplex PCR. The data contain around 300,000 clones, approximately 87% of them singletons. The treatment was: roughly 18 received Ad26.COV2.S at low or high dose, single or two shots; a few received placebo; per-sample allocation not given. Samples analyzed were those drawn on day 63 after the first vaccine or placebo injection. At a Boston site, the person donating was an adult of 18-55 years. The TCR originated in a person aged 18-65 years who received the Ad26.COV2.S COVID-19 vaccine or a placebo. The sample in question was peripheral blood, obtained in a trial of Ad26.COV2.S vaccine versus placebo. This rearrangement joins TRBV7-2 to TRBJ2-3; 9 nucleotides match TRBD1. The DNA for the CDR3 is TGTGCCAGCAGCTTTCCAGGACAGGGGACAGATACGCAGTATTTT. Amino acid sequence: CASSFPGQGTDTQYF.